The entry below gives a single T cell receptor beta chain sequence along with its context. Its antigen remains unidentified. The data were taken from a study of cytomegalovirus exposure and HLA in healthy donors. Points from the study as a whole: Per a later analysis, fewer than 20,000 TCR beta sequences showed association with HLA alleles at 0.05 false discovery rate.

Trimming took off 1 base at V and 3 bases at J, with 13 bases between the two ends. Germline-derived CDR1 and CDR2 are SGHVS and FQNEAQ. This CDR3 region has 16 residues. It was with 60 Vbeta and 13 Jbeta primers that the PCR ran. Assay used: immunoSEQ multiplex PCR; TCRdb lists only in-frame clones, some missing. The data show about 190,000 clones, about 80% seen once. The material sequenced was PBMCs. This clonotype originated in a man in his forties in good health and CMV-seropositive. The genes are TRBV7-8 and TRBJ2-1; TRBD1 is a possible D gene (6 bases). CDR3 residues: CASSLGLTGYYNEQFF. CDR3 sequence (DNA): TGTGCCAGCAGCTTAGGTCTAACAGGGTACTACAATGAGCAGTTCTTC.